This record looks at one TCR beta chain sequence and its context. No antigen is known for it. These data belong to a study of beta chain features in type 1 diabetes. Study results and caveats: Within each of all four CD4+ subsets, Type 1 diabetes patients had TCRB CDR3s that were moderately but significantly shorter. The naive, central memory and Treg TCRB repertoires looked more alike in patients than they did in healthy donors. There were fewer insertions and more deletions at the VDJ junctions of type 1 diabetes patients.

The collection from each donor was one heparinised blood draw averaging roughly 110 mL. CDR3 length: 15 amino acids. V dropped 5 bases and J dropped 7 bases, with 17 bases sitting between them. The germline V gene encodes CDR1 SGHTA and CDR2 FQGNSA. Since all of the isolated RNA was reverse transcribed, expressed TCRB transcripts were what got sequenced. The data were produced by immunoSEQ multiplex PCR, yet TCRdb's version contains in-frame clones alone and is incomplete. The sample holds a few hundred thousand clones, around an eighth seen once. Material for sequencing was naive CD4+ T cells from blood. The clonotype originates from a man aged 25-40 years with type 1 diabetes. V and J are TRBV7-2 and TRBJ2-2; D is perhaps TRBD2 (6 bases). The CDR3, as DNA: TGTGCCAGCAGCCGGGGGACTGGAGGCTTCGGGGAGCTGTTTTTT. Its protein is CASSRGTGGFGELFF.